This section outlines one TCR beta chain sequence together with its context. These data come from a study of blood T cell repertoires in COVID-19. Study-level information: Samples of COVID-19 (acute and convalescent) were obtained from the United States, Italy and Spain.

Per the authors' pipeline: It was from reference gene primer amplification that nucleated cell counts were estimated. Data came from immunoSEQ multiplex PCR; TCRdb stores just in-frame clones and leaves some out. V, J and clone size derive from that table, while D and trimming were established from the DNA sequence. The sample contains 70,000 to 95,000 clones, 89% of which appear only once. Patients at the Seattle site were enrolled during active infection and followed longitudinally. The V segment lost 0 bases and the J segment 0 bases; nucleotides outside the gene matches: 8. The CDR3 consists of 17 residues. Germline loops: CDR1 MGHRA, CDR2 YSYEKL.

The rearrangement uses TRBV4-1 and TRBJ2-7, with 7 bases aligning to TRBD1. The clonotype was recovered from a man between 50 and 59 years old with COVID-19, enrolled during active disease. Sequenced material: peripheral blood. The CDR3 DNA follows: TGCGCCAGCAGCCAAGATCCGACAGGGCCTAACTCCTACGAGCAGTACTTC. It encodes CASSQDPTGPNSYEQYF.